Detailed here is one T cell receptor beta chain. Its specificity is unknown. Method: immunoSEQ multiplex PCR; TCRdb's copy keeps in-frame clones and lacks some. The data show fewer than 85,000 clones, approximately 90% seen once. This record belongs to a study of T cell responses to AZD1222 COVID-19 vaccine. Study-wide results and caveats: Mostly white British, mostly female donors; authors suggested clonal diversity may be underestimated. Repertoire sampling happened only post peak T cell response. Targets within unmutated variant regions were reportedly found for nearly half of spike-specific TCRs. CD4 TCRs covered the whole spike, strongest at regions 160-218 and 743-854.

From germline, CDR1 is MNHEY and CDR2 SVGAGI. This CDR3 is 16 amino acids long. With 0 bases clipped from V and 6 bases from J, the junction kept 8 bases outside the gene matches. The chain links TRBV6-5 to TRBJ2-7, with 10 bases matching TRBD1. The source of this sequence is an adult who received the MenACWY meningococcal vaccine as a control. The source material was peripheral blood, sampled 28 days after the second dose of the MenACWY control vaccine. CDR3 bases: TGTGCCAGCAGTTACTCGATGGGACAGGGGATCTCCGAGCAGTACTTC. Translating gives CASSYSMGQGISEQYF.